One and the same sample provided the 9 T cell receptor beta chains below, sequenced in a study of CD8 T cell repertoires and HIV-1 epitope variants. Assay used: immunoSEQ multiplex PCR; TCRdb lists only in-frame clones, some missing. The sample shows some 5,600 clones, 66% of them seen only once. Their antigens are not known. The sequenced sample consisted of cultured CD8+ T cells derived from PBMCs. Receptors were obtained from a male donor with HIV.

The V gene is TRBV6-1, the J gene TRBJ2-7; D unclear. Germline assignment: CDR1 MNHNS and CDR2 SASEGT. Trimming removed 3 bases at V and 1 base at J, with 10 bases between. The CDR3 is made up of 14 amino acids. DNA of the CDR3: TGTGCCAGCAGTGAGCGAACTGATTCCTACGAGCAGTACTTC. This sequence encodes CASSERTDSYEQYF.

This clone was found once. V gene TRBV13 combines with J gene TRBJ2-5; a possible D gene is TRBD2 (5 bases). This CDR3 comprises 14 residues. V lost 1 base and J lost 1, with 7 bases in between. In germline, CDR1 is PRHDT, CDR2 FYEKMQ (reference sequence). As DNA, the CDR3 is TGTGCCAGCAGCTTAGAGGCGGGCCAAGAGACCCAGTACTTC. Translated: CASSLEAGQETQYF.

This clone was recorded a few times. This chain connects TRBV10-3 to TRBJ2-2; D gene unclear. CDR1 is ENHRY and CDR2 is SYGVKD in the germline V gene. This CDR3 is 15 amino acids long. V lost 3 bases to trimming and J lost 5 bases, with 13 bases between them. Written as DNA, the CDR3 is TGTGCCATCAGTGAAAATCTAGGCGTTACCGGGGAGCTGTTTTTT. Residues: CAISENLGVTGELFF.

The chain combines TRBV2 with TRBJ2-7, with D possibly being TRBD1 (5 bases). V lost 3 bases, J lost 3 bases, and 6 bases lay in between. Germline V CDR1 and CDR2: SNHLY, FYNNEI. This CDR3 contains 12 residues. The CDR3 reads CASSEDNYEQYF. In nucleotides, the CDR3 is TGTGCCAGCAGTGAGGACAACTACGAGCAGTACTTC.

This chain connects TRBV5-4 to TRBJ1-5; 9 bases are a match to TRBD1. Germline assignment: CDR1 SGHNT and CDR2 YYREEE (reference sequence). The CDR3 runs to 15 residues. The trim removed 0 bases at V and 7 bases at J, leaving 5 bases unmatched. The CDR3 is CASSLDTGGGQPQHF. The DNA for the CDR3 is TGTGCCAGCAGCTTGGATACAGGGGGCGGCCAGCCCCAGCATTTT.

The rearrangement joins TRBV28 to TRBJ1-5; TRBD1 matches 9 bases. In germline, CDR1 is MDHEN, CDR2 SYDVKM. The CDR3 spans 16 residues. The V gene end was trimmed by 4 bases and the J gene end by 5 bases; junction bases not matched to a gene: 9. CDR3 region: CASSSIRDRADQPQHF. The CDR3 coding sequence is TGTGCCAGCAGTTCCATCCGGGACAGGGCGGATCAGCCCCAGCATTTT.

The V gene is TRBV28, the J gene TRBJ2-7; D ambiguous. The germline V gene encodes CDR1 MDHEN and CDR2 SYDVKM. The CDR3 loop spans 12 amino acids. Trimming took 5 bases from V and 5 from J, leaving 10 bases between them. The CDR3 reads CASSDTGHEQYF. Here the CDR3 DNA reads TGTGCCAGCAGTGACACCGGACACGAGCAGTACTTC.

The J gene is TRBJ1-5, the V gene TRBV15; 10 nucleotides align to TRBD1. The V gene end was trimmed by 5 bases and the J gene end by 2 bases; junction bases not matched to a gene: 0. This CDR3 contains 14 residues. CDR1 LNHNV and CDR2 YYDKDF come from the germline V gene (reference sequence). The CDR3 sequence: CATSGTGGNQPQHF. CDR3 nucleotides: TGTGCCACCAGCGGGACAGGGGGCAATCAGCCCCAGCATTTT.

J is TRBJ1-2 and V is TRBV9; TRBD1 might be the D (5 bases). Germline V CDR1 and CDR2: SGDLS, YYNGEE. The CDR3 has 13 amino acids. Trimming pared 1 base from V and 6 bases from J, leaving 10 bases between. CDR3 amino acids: CASSVRQGDGYTF. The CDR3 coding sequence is TGTGCCAGCAGCGTAAGGCAGGGCGATGGCTACACCTTC.